Included here is one TCR beta chain sequence, with context. Trimming stripped 2 bases from V and 0 bases from J, with 5 bases between. Germline CDR1 reads SGHDN; CDR2 reads FVKESK. CDR3 length equals 14 residues. These data belong to a study of blood T cell repertoires in COVID-19. Libraries were prepared by immunoSEQ multiplex PCR; TCRdb keeps only in-frame clonotypes and omits some of them. The repertoire includes approximately 240,000 clones, roughly nine tenths of them detected once, and about an eighth sits in the top ten. The sequencing sample was made of peripheral blood. This TCR was sampled from a woman younger than 35 who had recovered from COVID-19. This chain links TRBV14 with TRBJ1-5; weak D call: TRBD1 (5 bases). CDR3 DNA sequence: TGTGCCAGCAGCCAACAGGGTAGCAATCAGCCCCAGCATTTT. Amino acid sequence: CASSQQGSNQPQHF.